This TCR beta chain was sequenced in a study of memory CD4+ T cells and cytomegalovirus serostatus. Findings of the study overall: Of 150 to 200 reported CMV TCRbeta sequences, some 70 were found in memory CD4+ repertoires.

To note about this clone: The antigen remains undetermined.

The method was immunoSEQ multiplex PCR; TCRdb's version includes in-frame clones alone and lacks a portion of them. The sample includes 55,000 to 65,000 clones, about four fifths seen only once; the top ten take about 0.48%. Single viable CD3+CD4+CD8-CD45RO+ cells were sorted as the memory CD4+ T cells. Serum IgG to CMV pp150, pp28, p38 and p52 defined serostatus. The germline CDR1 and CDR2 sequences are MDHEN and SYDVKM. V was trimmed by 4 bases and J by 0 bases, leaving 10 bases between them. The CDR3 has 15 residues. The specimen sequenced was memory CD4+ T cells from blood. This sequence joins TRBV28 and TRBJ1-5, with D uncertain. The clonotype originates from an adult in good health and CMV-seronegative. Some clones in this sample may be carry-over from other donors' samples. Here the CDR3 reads CASSYPSYSNQPQHF. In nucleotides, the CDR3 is TGTGCCAGCAGTTATCCCTCCTATAGCAATCAGCCCCAGCATTTT.